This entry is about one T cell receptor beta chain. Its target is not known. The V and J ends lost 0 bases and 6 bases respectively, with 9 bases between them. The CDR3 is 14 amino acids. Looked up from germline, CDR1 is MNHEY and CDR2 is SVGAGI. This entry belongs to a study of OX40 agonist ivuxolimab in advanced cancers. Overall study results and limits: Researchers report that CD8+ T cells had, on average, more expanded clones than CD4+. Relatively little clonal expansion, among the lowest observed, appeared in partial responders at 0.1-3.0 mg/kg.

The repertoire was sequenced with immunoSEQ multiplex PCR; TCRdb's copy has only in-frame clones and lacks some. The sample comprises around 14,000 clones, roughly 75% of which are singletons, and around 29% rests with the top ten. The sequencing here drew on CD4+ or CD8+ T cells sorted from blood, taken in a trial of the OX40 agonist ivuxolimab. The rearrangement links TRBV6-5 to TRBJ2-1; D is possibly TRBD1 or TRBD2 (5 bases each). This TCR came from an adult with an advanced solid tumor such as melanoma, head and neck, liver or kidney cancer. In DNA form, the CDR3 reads TGTGCCAGCAGTTACTCGAAGAGGGGCAATGAGCAGTTCTTC. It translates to CASSYSKRGNEQFF.